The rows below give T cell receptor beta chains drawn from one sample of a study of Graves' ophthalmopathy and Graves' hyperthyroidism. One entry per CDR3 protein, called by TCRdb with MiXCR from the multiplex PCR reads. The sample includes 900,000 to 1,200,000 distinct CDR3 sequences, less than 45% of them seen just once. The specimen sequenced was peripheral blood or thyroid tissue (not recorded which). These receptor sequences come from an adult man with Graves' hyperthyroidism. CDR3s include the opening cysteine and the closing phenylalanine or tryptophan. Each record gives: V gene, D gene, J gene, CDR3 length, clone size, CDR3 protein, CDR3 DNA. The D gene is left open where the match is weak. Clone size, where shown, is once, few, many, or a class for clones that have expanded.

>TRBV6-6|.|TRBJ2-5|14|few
CASSDQSEQETQYF
TGTGCCAGCAGTGATCAGTCGGAGCAAGAGACCCAGTACTTC
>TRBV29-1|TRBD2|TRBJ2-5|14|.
CSLGLGGRVETQYF
TGCAGCTTAGGTTTGGGCGGGAGGGTGGAGACCCAGTACTTC
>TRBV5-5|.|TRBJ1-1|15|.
CASSPPQGFATEAFF
TGCGCCAGCAGCCCACCACAGGGTTTTGCCACTGAAGCTTTCTTT
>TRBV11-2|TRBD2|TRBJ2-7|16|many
CASSYAGTSGLYEQYF
TGTGCCAGCAGCTACGCCGGGACTAGCGGACTCTACGAGCAGTACTTC
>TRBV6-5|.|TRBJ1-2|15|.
CASSYDRPYGYGYTF
TGTGCCAGCAGTTACGACAGACCTTACGGCTATGGCTACACCTTC
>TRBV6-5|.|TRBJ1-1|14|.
CASNKGVRNTEAFF
TGTGCCAGCAACAAGGGGGTGAGGAACACTGAAGCTTTCTTT
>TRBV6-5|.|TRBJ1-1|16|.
CASSYLPVDRNTEAFF
TGTGCCAGCAGTTACCTCCCGGTGGACAGGAACACTGAAGCTTTCTTT
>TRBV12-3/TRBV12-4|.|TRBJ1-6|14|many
CASSRGQSASPLHF
TGTGCCAGCAGCCGAGGACAGTCGGCTTCACCCCTCCACTTT
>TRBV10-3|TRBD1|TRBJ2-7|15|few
CAISSGTGGSGEQYF
TGTGCCATCAGTTCCGGGACAGGGGGTTCCGGCGAGCAGTACTTC
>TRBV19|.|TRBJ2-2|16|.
CASSTRVEGGTGELFF
TGTGCCAGTAGTACTAGGGTTGAAGGGGGCACCGGGGAGCTGTTTTTT
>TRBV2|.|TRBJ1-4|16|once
CASTQDWNATNEKLFF
TGTGCCAGCACTCAAGACTGGAATGCAACTAATGAAAAACTGTTTTTT
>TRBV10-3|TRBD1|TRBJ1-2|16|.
CAISDGFDRGGNGYTF
TGTGCCATCAGTGACGGTTTCGACAGGGGGGGAAATGGCTACACCTTC
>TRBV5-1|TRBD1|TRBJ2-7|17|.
CASRPTPRGQGDREQYF
TGCGCCAGCCGACCTACTCCTAGGGGACAGGGGGATCGCGAGCAGTACTTC
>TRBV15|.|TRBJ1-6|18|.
CATSSASKGSSYNSPLHF
TGTGCCACCAGCAGTGCTAGCAAGGGGAGCTCCTATAATTCACCCCTCCACTTT
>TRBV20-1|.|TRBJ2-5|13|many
CSAARGFQETQYF
TGCAGTGCGGCTAGGGGGTTCCAAGAGACCCAGTACTTC
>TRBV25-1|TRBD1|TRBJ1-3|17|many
CASSEFPGGLSGNTIYF
TGTGCCAGCAGTGAATTCCCAGGGGGCTTGTCTGGAAACACCATATATTTT
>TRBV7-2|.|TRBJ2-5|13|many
CASSLELRETQYF
TGTGCCAGCAGCTTAGAGCTCAGAGAGACCCAGTACTTC
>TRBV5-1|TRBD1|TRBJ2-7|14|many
CASSEDRGRGGQYF
TGCGCCAGCAGCGAGGACAGGGGGCGCGGAGGGCAGTACTTC